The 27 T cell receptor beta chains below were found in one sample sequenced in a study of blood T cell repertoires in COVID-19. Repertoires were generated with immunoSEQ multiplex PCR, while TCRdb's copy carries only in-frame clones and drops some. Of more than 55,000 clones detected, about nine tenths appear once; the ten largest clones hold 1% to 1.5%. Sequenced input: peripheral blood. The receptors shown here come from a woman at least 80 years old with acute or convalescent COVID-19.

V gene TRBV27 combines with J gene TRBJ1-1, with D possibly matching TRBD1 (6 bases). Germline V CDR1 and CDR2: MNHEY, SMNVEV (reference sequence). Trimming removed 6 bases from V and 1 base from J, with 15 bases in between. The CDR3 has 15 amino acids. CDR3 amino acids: CASSAPGVGNTEAFF. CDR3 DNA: TGTGCCAGCAGCGCACCAGGGGTCGGGAACACTGAAGCTTTCTTT.

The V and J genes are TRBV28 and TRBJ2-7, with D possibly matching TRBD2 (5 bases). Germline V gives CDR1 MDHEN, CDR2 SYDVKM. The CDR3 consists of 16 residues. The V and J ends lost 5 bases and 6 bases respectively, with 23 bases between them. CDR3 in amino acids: CASSIPSPGMRVEQYF. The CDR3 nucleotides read TGTGCCAGCAGTATTCCGTCCCCGGGAATGCGTGTCGAGCAGTACTTC. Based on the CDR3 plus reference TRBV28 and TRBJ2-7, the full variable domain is DVKVTQSSRYLVKRTGEKVFLECVQDMDHENMFWYRQDPGLGLRLIYFSYDVKMKEKGDIPEGYSVSREKKERFSLILESASTNQTSMYLCASSIPSPGMRVEQYFGPGTRLTVT.

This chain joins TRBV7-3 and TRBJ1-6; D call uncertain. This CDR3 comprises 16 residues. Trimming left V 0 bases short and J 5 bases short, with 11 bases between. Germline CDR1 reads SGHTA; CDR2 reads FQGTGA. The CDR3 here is CASSLTSLWNNSPLHF. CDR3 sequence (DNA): TGTGCCAGCAGCTTAACTAGCCTGTGGAATAATTCACCCCTCCACTTT.

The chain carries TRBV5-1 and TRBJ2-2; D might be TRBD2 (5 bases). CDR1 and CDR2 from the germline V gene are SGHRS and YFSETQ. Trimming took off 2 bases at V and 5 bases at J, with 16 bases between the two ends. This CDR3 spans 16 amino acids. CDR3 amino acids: CASSLEIWTGTGELFF. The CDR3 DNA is TGCGCCAGCAGCTTAGAAATATGGACTGGGACCGGGGAGCTGTTTTTT.

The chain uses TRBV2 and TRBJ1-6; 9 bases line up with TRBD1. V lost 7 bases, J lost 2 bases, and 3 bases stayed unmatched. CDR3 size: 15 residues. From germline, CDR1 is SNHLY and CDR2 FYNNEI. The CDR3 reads CASTGQGTYNSPLHF. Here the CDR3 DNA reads TGTGCCAGCACCGGACAGGGGACCTATAATTCACCCCTCCACTTT.

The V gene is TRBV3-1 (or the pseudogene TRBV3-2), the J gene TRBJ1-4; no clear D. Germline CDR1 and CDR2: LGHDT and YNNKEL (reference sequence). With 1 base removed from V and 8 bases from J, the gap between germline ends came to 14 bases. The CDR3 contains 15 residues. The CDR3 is CASSQALFSTEKLFF. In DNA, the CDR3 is TGTGCCAGCAGCCAAGCCCTGTTCTCTACGGAAAAACTGTTTTTT.

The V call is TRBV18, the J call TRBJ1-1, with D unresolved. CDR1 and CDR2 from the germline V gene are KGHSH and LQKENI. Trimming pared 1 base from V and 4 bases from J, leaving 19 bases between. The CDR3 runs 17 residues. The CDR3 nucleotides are TGTGCCAGCTCACCACAGGACTTCTACTCCCTGGGCACTGAAGCTTTCTTT. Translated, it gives CASSPQDFYSLGTEAFF.

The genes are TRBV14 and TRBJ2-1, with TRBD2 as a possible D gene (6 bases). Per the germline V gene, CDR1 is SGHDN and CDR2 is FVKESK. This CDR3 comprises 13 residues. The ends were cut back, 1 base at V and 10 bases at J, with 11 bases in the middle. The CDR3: CASSQGPGLEQFF. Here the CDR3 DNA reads TGTGCCAGCAGCCAAGGCCCAGGACTAGAGCAGTTCTTC.

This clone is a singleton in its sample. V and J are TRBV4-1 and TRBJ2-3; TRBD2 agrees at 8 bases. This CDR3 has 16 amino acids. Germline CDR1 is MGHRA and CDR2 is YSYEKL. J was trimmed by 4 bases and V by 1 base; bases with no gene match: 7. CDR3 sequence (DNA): TGCGCCAGCAGCCAAGCACGGGGGGGGCCGGCAGATACGCAGTATTTT. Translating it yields CASSQARGGPADTQYF.

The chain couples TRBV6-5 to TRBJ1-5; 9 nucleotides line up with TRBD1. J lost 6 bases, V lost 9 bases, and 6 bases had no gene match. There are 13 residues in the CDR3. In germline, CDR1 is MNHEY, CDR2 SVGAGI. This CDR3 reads CASLQGAGQPQHF. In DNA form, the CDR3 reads TGTGCCAGTCTACAGGGGGCTGGTCAGCCCCAGCATTTT.

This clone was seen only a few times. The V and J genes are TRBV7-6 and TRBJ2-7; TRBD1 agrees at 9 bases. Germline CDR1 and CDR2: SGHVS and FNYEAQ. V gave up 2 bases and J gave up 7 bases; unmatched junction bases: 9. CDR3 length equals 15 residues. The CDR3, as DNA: TGTGCCAGCAGCTTAACTTGGGACAGGGCCCAAGAGCAGTACTTC. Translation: CASSLTWDRAQEQYF.

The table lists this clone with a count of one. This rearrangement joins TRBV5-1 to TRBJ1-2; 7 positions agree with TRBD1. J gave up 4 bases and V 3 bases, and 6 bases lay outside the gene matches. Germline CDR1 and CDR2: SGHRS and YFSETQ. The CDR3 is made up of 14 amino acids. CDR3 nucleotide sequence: TGCGCCAGCAGCTCTGACAGGGTCGGCTATGGCTACACCTTC. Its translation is CASSSDRVGYGYTF. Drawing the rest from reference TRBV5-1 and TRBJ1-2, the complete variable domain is KAGVTQTPRYLIKTRGQQVTLSCSPISGHRSVSWYQQTPGQGLQFLFEYFSETQRNKGNFPGRFSGRQFSNSRSEMNVSTLELGDSALYLCASSSDRVGYGYTFGSGTRLTVV.

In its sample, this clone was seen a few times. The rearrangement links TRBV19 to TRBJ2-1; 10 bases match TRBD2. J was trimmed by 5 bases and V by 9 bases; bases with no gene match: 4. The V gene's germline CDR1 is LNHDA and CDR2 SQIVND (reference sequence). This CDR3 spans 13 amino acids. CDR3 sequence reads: CASLAGDNNEQFF. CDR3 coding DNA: TGTGCCAGCCTAGCGGGGGACAACAATGAGCAGTTCTTC.

CDR3 sequence reads: CASSPQALDIDTEAFF. The DNA of the CDR3 is TGTGCCAGCAGCCCCCAAGCGTTGGACATCGACACTGAAGCTTTCTTT. V and J are TRBV9 and TRBJ1-1, with D perhaps matching TRBD1 (5 bases). There are 16 residues in the CDR3. CDR1 is SGDLS, CDR2 YYNGEE, per germline. V lost 4 bases to trimming and J lost 3 bases, with 19 bases between them.

The CDR3 coding sequence is TGTGCCAGCAGTTCACAGGGGATTAACTATGGCTACACCTTC. It specifies CASSSQGINYGYTF. J is TRBJ1-2 and V is TRBV27, with 7 nucleotides matching TRBD1. CDR1 is MNHEY and CDR2 is SMNVEV in the germline V gene (reference sequence). The CDR3 sequence is 14 residues long. Unmatched junction bases numbered 3, after V lost 4 bases and J lost 1 base.

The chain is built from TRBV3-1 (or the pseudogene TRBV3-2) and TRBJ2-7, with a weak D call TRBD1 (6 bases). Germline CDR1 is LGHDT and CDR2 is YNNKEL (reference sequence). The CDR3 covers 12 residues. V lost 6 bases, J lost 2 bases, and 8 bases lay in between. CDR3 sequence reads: CASRGATYEQYF. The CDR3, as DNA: TGTGCCAGCAGGGGGGCAACCTACGAGCAGTACTTC.

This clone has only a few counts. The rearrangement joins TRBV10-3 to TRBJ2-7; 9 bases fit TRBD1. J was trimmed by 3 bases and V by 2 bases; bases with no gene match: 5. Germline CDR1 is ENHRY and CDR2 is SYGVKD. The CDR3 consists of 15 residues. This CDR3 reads CAISESWTGDYEQYF. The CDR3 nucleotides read TGTGCCATCAGTGAGAGCTGGACAGGGGACTACGAGCAGTACTTC.

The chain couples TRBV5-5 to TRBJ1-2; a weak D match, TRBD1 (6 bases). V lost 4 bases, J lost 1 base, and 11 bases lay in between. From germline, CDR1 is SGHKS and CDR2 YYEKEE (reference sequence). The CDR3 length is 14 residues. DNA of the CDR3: TGTGCCAGCAGCCACGCAGGGGATAACTATGGCTACACCTTC. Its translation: CASSHAGDNYGYTF.

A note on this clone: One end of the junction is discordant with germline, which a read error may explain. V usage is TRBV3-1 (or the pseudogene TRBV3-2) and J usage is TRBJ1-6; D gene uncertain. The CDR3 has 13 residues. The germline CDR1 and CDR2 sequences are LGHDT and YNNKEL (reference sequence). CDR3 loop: CASSQELSTPLHF. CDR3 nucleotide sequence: TGTGCCAGCAGCCAAGAGTTGTCAACACCTCTCCACTTT.

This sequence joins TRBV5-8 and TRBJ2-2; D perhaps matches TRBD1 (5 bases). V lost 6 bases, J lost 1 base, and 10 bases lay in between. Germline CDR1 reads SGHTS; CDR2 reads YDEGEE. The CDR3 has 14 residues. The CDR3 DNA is TGTGCCAGCACCCTCGACAGGAACACCGGGGAGCTGTTTTTT. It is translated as CASTLDRNTGELFF.

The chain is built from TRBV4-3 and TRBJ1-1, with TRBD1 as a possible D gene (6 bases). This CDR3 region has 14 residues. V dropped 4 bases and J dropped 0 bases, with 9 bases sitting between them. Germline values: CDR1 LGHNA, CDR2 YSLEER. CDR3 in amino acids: CASSPRQVNTEAFF. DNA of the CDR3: TGCGCCAGCAGCCCAAGACAGGTGAACACTGAAGCTTTCTTT.

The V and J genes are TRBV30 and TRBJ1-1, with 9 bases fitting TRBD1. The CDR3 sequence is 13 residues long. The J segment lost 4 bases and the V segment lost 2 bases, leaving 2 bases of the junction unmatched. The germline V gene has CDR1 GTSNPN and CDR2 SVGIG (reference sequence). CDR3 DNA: TGTGCCTGGAGTAGGGGACAGGGCACTGAAGCTTTCTTT. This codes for CAWSRGQGTEAFF.

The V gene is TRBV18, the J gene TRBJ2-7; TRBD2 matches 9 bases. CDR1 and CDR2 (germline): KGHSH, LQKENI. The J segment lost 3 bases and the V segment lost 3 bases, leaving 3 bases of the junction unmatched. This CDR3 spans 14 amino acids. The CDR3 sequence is CASSPGAGGYEQYF. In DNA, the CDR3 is TGTGCCAGCTCACCCGGAGCGGGGGGCTACGAGCAGTACTTC.

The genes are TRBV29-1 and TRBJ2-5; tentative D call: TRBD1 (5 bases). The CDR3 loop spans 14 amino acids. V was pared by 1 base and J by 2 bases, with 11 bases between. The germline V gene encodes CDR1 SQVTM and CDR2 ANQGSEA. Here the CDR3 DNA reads TGCAGCGTTGAAGGGTCGGACACACAAGAGACCCAGTACTTC. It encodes CSVEGSDTQETQYF. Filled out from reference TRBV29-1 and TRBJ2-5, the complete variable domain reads SAVISQKPSRDICQRGTSLTIQCQVDSQVTMMFWYRQQPGQSLTLIATANQGSEATYESGFVIDKFPISRPNLTFSTLTVSNMSPEDSSIYLCSVEGSDTQETQYFGPGTRLLVL.

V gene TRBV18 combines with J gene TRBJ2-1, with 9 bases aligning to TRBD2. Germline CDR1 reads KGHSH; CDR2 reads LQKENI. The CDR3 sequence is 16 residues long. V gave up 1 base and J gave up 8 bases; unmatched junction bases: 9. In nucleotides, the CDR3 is TGTGCCAGCTCACCACAGGCTAGCGGGGTAGGCTATGAGCAGTTCTTC. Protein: CASSPQASGVGYEQFF.

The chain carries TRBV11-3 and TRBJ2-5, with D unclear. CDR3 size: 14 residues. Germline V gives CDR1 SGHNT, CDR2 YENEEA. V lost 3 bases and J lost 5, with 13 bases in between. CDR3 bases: TGTGCCAGCAGCTTGGGTCGCCCCGGGGAGACCCAGTACTTC. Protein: CASSLGRPGETQYF.

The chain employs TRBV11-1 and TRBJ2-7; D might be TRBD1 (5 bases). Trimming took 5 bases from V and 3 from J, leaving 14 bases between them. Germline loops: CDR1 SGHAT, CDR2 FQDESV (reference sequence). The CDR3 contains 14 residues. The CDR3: CASSPQTDNYEQYF. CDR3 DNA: TGTGCCAGCAGCCCCCAGACAGACAACTACGAGCAGTACTTC.